Listed here are 14 T cell receptor beta chains from one sample, sequenced in a study of blood T cells in healthy people across ages. A second PCR, run for roughly 7 to 11 cycles, used a sample-barcoded 5' primer plus a J-beta primer mix. TCRdb processed the 5' RACE reads anew with MiXCR; each CDR3 protein has one entry. The table includes about 970,000 distinct CDR3 sequences, around 54% detected once. Sample: blood. The receptor set was obtained from a woman between 55 and 75 years old in good health.

This clonotype was picked up one time. The chain uses TRBV15 and TRBJ1-4; 7 positions agree with TRBD1. CDR3 length equals 13 residues. Per the germline V gene, CDR1 is LNHNV and CDR2 is YYDKDF (reference sequence). J was trimmed by 8 bases and V by 4 bases; bases with no gene match: 4. This CDR3 is CATSKGQNEKLFF. CDR3 bases: TGTGCCACCAGCAAGGGACAGAACGAAAAACTGTTTTTT.

The V and J genes are TRBV10-3 and TRBJ1-6, with 8 bases lining up with TRBD1. From germline, CDR1 is ENHRY and CDR2 SYGVKD. This CDR3 comprises 14 residues. J gave up 12 bases and V 5 bases, and 9 bases lay outside the gene matches. CDR3 amino acids: CAISTDRGSGPLHF. CDR3 nucleotides: TGTGCCATCAGTACAGACAGGGGCTCCGGACCCCTCCACTTT.

This clonotype was seen a handful of times. This sequence joins TRBV4-2 and TRBJ2-3; D unresolved. The CDR3 totals 16 residues. Germline CDR1 reads LGHNA; CDR2 reads YNFKEQ. Trimming pared 0 bases from V and 0 bases from J, leaving 10 bases between. The CDR3 DNA is TGTGCCAGCAGCCAAGAGCACTTTCCTAGCACAGATACGCAGTATTTT. The encoded protein is CASSQEHFPSTDTQYF.

The genes are TRBV7-3 and TRBJ2-3; 8 bases fit TRBD2. Germline assignment: CDR1 SGHTA and CDR2 FQGTGA. Unmatched junction bases numbered 13, after V lost 1 base and J lost 4 bases. CDR3 length: 18 residues. In DNA form, the CDR3 reads TGTGCCAGCAGCTTAAGGGAGGCCGGGGCGGGAGGTGCAGATACGCAGTATTTT. It yields the protein CASSLREAGAGGADTQYF.

The table lists this clonotype with a few counts. This sequence joins TRBV4-2 and TRBJ2-4; perhaps TRBD1 as D (7 bases). The closer fit of TRBJ2-5 to the DNA end suggests the J call may be wrong. CDR1 is LGHNA and CDR2 is YNFKEQ in the germline V gene. The CDR3 consists of 16 residues. The CDR3 sequence: CASSQAETGEEETQYF. The CDR3 nucleotides read TGTGCCAGCAGCCAAGCAGAAACAGGGGAGGAAGAGACCCAGTACTTC.

The J gene is TRBJ2-5, the V gene TRBV11-3; tentative D call: TRBD2 (6 bases). V shed 1 base and J shed 4 bases, with 16 bases lying between them. The CDR3 totals 16 residues. CDR1 is SGHNT, CDR2 YENEEA, per germline. CDR3 region: CASSLGVEGSGETQYF. The DNA for the CDR3 is TGTGCCAGCAGCTTAGGTGTGGAGGGATCCGGAGAGACCCAGTACTTC.

The chain joins TRBV27 to TRBJ1-5; the D is unclear. CDR1 is MNHEY, CDR2 SMNVEV, per germline (reference sequence). Trimming pared 3 bases from V and 0 bases from J, leaving 9 bases between. The CDR3 is made up of 15 amino acids. The CDR3 nucleotides are TGTGCCAGCAGTTTGGGCATCAATAGCAATCAGCCCCAGCATTTT. Translated, it gives CASSLGINSNQPQHF.

The chain uses TRBV5-1 and TRBJ1-6; weak D call: TRBD1 (6 bases). The germline V gene encodes CDR1 SGHRS and CDR2 YFSETQ. Trimming removed 0 bases from V and 5 bases from J, with 9 bases in between. The CDR3 is 15 amino acids. The CDR3 protein is CASSLGQVNNSPLHF. CDR3 bases: TGCGCCAGCAGCTTGGGACAGGTTAATAATTCACCCCTCCACTTT.

This chain links TRBV10-3 with TRBJ2-7; possibly TRBD2 for D (6 bases). Germline CDR1 reads ENHRY; CDR2 reads SYGVKD. The germline V and J ends were trimmed by 4 bases and 7 bases, with 11 bases remaining between them. CDR3 length equals 12 residues. DNA for the CDR3: TGTGCCATCAGTGGTAGCGGCAATGAGCAGTACTTC. Protein product: CAISGSGNEQYF.

The V gene is TRBV19, the J gene TRBJ1-1; no clear D. V lost 10 bases and J 6 bases, leaving 12 bases between the germline ends. The CDR3 consists of 11 residues. Per germline, CDR1 LNHDA and CDR2 SQIVND (reference sequence). The CDR3 loop reads CATVLVPEAFF. Here the CDR3 DNA reads TGTGCCACTGTCCTGGTCCCTGAAGCTTTCTTT.

V usage is TRBV10-2 and J usage is TRBJ2-7, with D possibly TRBD1 on 5 matching bases. V shed 2 bases and J shed 7 bases, with 18 bases lying between them. Germline V gives CDR1 WSHSY, CDR2 SAAADI. The CDR3 covers 15 residues. In DNA form, the CDR3 reads TGCGCCAGCAGTGAGGCGAGCTCAGGGTTAAATGAGCAGTACTTC. Translated, it gives CASSEASSGLNEQYF.

The chain uses TRBV7-2 and TRBJ2-7; D unclear. V dropped 4 bases and J dropped 0 bases, with 7 bases sitting between them. CDR1 is SGHTA, CDR2 FQGNSA, per germline. This CDR3 comprises 13 residues. The CDR3: CASSSYNSYEQYF. The CDR3 DNA reads TGTGCCAGCAGCTCTTACAACTCCTACGAGCAGTACTTC.

The chain couples TRBV3-1 to TRBJ2-7, with 8 bases fitting TRBD1. The V and J ends lost 4 bases and 4 bases, in that order; junction bases with no gene match: 9. CDR3 size: 15 residues. Germline CDR1 and CDR2: LGHDT and YNNKEL (reference sequence). CDR3 loop: CASSPAQGARYEQYF. CDR3 bases: TGTGCCAGCAGCCCAGCCCAGGGGGCCCGGTACGAGCAGTACTTC.

The chain combines TRBV3-1 with TRBJ2-5; D is undetermined. The CDR3 is made up of 14 amino acids. V shed 2 bases and J shed 7 bases, with 14 bases lying between them. CDR1 is LGHDT, CDR2 YNNKEL, per germline (reference sequence). CDR3 loop: CASSQLLGGSTQYF. CDR3 nucleotide sequence: TGTGCCAGCAGCCAATTATTGGGCGGATCGACCCAGTACTTC.